This T cell receptor (beta chain) was retrieved from a study of T cells in Graves' hyperthyroidism and ophthalmopathy. Comments on this clonotype: Antigen: not known.

Study outcomes and limitations: Ophthalmopathy and stable hyperthyroidism were separated by a 13 V-J model.

Amplification targeted TCR beta CDR3 regions from RNA transcripts. HTBI primers were the set used in a first-round RT-PCR of the TCR CDR3. TCRdb re-analysed the multiplex PCR reads in MiXCR, keeping a single row per CDR3 protein. The table lists about 130,000 distinct CDR3 sequences, roughly a fifth of them singletons. This CDR3 spans 17 amino acids. Germline V gene data show CDR1 as SGHRS and CDR2 as YFSETQ. V trimming: 4 bases; J trimming: 2 bases; junction bases outside the gene matches: 9. The chain carries TRBV5-1 and TRBJ2-7; 13 bases line up with TRBD2. Material: blood. The TCR was taken from a woman aged 45-65 years with Graves' hyperthyroidism that later progressed to Graves' ophthalmopathy. This chain's CDR3 is CASSEQGTSGKTYEQYF. In nucleotides, the CDR3 is TGCGCCAGCAGCGAACAAGGGACTAGCGGGAAGACCTACGAGCAGTACTTC.